This is a list of T cell receptor beta chains from one sample in a study of metastatic and nonmetastatic thyroid tumors. MiXCR was used by TCRdb to re-call the PCR reads. The sample gives 30,000 to 35,000 clones, roughly 17% of which show up once; 3.4% is in the top ten. Material for sequencing was blood. Every receptor here comes from a female donor with papillary thyroid cancer or a benign thyroid nodule (not recorded which). Some clones in this sample may be carry-over from other donors' samples. Both conserved end residues are part of each CDR3. A D gene is named only where the DNA matches it firmly. Size is omitted from some rows. Given values are once, few, many or a class for expanded clones.

d_call	clone_size	v_call	j_call	cdr3_nt	cdr3_aa
NA	NA	TRBV4-1	TRBJ1-5	TGCGCCAGCAGCCAAGATCCGGATAGCAATCAGCCCCAGCATTTT	CASSQDPDSNQPQHF
NA	many	TRBV12-3/TRBV12-4	TRBJ2-2	TGTGCCAGCAGTCCAATAGGATTTACGAACACCGGGGAGCTGTTTTTT	CASSPIGFTNTGELFF
TRBD1	many	TRBV12-3/TRBV12-4	TRBJ2-4	TGTGCCAGCAGTTCCACCGGGACAGGGGGCAAATTGAACATTCAGTACTTC	CASSSTGTGGKLNIQYF
TRBD1	many	TRBV7-3	TRBJ2-1	TGTGCCAGCAGCTTAGAGCCCGGGACAGGGAAGAATGAGCAGTTCTTC	CASSLEPGTGKNEQFF
NA	many	TRBV28	TRBJ1-2	TGTGCCATCCAATCCGGGGGTGGGAACTATGGCTACACCTTC	CAIQSGGGNYGYTF
TRBD2	many	TRBV4-1	TRBJ2-1	TGCGCCAGCAGCCAAGATGTTAGCGGGATGCTCTCCTACAATGAGCAGTTCTTC	CASSQDVSGMLSYNEQFF
NA	NA	TRBV7-9	TRBJ2-7	TGTGCCAGCAGCCCTCCTACAGGTTCCTACGAGCAGTACTTC	CASSPPTGSYEQYF
TRBD1	NA	TRBV5-1	TRBJ2-7	TGCGCCAGCACTGCGCAGGGGGCGGGAGAGCAGTACTTC	CASTAQGAGEQYF
TRBD1	NA	TRBV20-1	TRBJ1-2	TGCAGTGCTAGGACAGGGGAGGACTATGGCTACACCTTC	CSARTGEDYGYTF
NA	many	TRBV12-3/TRBV12-4	TRBJ2-1	TGTGCCAGCAGTTCCCACGGACGGGAGCAGTTCTTC	CASSSHGREQFF
TRBD1	many	TRBV7-9	TRBJ1-2	TGTGCCAGCAGCCCAGGGGGGGGCTATGGCTACACCTTC	CASSPGGGYGYTF